This T cell receptor beta chain was sequenced during a study of naive and memory T cell subsets. Two oligonucleotides, mixed equimolar, formed the beta constant-region primer covering TRBC1 and TRBC2. Using its own MiXCR run on the UMI-ligation and nested PCR reads, TCRdb lists one record per CDR3 protein. This sample has tens of thousands of distinct CDR3 sequences, with around 13% found just once. Trimming left V 3 bases short and J 9 bases short, with 15 bases between. The CDR3 consists of 14 residues. A remark on this clonotype: Being one base from a much bigger clone, this may be a read error.

The sequenced sample consisted of central memory CD4+ T cells from blood. The chain joins TRBV12-3 or TRBV12-4 to TRBJ2-1; maybe TRBD2 (6 bases). The receptor was isolated from a human donor in good health. CDR3 protein: CASSFGSIGGEQFF. In DNA, the CDR3 is TGTGCCAGCAGTTTCGGGAGTATCGGCGGTGAGCAGTTCTTC.